This TCR beta chain was recovered during a study of CD8+ T cells in alopecia areata. Study context: Severity was scored as percentage of affected scalp area in treated patients. Findings and caveats of the study: Among the cells sequenced in scalp samples are also the resident alphabeta T cells of normal skin.

Points on this clone: The target antigen is unknown.

The CDR3 length is 14 residues. Trimming took off 2 bases at V and 4 bases at J, with 14 bases between the two ends. Germline V CDR1 and CDR2: SQVTM, ANQGSEA. Indicated treatment: oral pan-JAK inhibitor, 5-10 mg twice daily. Investigators isolated RNA and reverse transcribed it into cDNA to act as the sequencing template. Repertoires were generated with immunoSEQ multiplex PCR, while TCRdb's copy carries only in-frame clones and drops some. The sample has about 200,000 clones, 58% seen once. The sequenced sample was CD4+ T cells sorted from blood, obtained at week 24, from a patient treated with tofacitinib. This clonotype was sampled from a human donor with alopecia areata. The chain recombines TRBV29-1 with TRBJ2-5, with D perhaps given as TRBD1 or TRBD2 (5 bases each). The CDR3 sequence: CSVEIQGTLETQYF. CDR3 nucleotides: TGCAGCGTTGAAATTCAAGGGACCTTAGAGACCCAGTACTTC.